This T cell receptor beta chain was captured in a study of Graves' ophthalmopathy and Graves' hyperthyroidism. About the research overall: Peripheral blood was obtained at first diagnosis, ahead of any treatment. Study findings and constraints: For predicting ophthalmopathy progression, the model had roughly 64% sensitivity and nearly 75% specificity.

The sample holds many counts of this clonotype. As yet, its antigen is unknown. Patients were left out if they had other autoimmune diseases, uncontrolled infections, pregnancy or lactation. RNA transcripts yielded amplified TCR beta CDR3 regions. HTBI primers were used in a first-round RT-PCR, which preceded a second-round multiplex PCR. TCRdb analysed the multiplex PCR reads with MiXCR anew, one entry per CDR3 protein. The profile shows about 640,000 distinct CDR3 sequences, about two fifths of them singletons. The CDR3 covers 15 residues. The V gene's germline CDR1 is SGHVS and CDR2 FNYEAQ. V was clipped by 0 bases and J by 0 bases, with 6 bases between them.

Sequencing input: peripheral blood. The chain has TRBV7-6 and TRBJ1-3; no reliable D call. This TCR derives from an adult man with Graves' ophthalmopathy. CDR3 bases: TGTGCCAGCAGCTTAGCCTGGGACTCTGGAAACACCATATATTTT. Translating gives CASSLAWDSGNTIYF.